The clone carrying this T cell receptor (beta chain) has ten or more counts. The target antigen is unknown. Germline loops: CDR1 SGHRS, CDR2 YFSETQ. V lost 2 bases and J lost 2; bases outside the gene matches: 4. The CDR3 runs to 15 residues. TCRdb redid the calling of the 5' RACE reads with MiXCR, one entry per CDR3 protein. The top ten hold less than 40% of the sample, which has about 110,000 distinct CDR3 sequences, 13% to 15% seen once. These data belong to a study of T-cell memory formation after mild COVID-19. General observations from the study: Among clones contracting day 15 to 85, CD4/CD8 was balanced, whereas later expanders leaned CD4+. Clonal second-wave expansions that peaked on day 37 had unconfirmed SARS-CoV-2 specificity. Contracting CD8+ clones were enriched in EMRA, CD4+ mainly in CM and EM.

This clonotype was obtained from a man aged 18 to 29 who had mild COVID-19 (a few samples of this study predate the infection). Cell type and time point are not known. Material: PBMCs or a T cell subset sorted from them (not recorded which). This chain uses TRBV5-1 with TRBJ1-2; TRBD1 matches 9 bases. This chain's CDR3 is CASSLTGTGNYGYTF. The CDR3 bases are TGCGCCAGCAGCTTAACCGGGACAGGGAACTATGGCTACACCTTC.